Given below is one T cell receptor beta chain in context. Its specificity is unknown. The record originates from a study of T cell responses to AZD1222 COVID-19 vaccine. Broader study findings: Every sample of the repertoires postdated the peak T cell response. There were mostly white British donors and more females than males, and clonal diversity was possibly underestimated. At baseline, just five to seven AZD1222 recipients tested seropositive. Among vaccine-associated CD4 TCRs, coverage spanned spike, with dominance at 160-218 and 743-854.

Profiled with immunoSEQ multiplex PCR; TCRdb holds only in-frame clones, not every one. The sample contains about 120,000 clones, 75% to 90% of which appear only once. This material consisted of peripheral blood, taken on day 0 of MenACWY control vaccination. This receptor was obtained from an adult in good health.

CDR3 loop: CASSQGRNTGNTIYF. For the CDR3, the DNA is TGTGCCAGCAGCCAAGGACGGAATACTGGAAACACCATATATTTT. The V and J genes are TRBV6-5 and TRBJ1-3; D is unresolved. The CDR3 extends over 15 amino acids. The V gene lost 6 bases and the J gene lost 2 bases, with 14 bases spanning the gap. The germline V gene has CDR1 MNHEY and CDR2 SVGAGI.